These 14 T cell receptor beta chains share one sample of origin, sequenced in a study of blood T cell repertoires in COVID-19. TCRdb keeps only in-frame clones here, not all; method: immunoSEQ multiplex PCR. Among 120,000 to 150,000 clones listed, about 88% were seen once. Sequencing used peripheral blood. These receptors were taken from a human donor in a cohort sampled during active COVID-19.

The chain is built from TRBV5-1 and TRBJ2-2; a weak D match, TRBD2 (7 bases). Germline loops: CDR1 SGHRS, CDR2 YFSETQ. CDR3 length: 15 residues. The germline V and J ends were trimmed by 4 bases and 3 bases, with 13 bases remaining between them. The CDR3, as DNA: TGCGCCAGCAGCCCCCGGGGGGCTGACACCGGGGAGCTGTTTTTT. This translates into CASSPRGADTGELFF.

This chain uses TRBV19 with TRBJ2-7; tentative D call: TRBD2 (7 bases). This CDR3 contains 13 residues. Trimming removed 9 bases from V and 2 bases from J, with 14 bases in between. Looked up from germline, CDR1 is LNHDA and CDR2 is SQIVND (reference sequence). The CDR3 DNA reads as TGTGCCAGCAAGGAGGGGGGGGCCTACGAGCAGTACTTC. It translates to CASKEGGAYEQYF.

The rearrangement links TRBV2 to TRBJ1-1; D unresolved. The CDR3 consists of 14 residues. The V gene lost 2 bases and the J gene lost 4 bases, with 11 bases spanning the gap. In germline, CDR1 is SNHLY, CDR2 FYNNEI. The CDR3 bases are TGTGCCAGCAGTGAACAAAAGGAGAGCACTGAAGCTTTCTTT. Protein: CASSEQKESTEAFF.

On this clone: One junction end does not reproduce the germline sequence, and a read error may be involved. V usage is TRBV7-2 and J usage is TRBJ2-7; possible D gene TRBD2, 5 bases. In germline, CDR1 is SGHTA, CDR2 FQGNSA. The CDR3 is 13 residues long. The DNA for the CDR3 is TGTGCCAGCAGCTTTGGACTCTCCAACGAGCAGTACTTC. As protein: CASSFGLSNEQYF.

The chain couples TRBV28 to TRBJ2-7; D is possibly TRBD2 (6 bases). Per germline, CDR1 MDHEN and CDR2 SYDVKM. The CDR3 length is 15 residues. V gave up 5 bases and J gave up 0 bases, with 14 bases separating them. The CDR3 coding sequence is TGTGCCAGCAGTCCTACCGCGGGGCCCTCCTACGAGCAGTACTTC. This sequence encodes CASSPTAGPSYEQYF.

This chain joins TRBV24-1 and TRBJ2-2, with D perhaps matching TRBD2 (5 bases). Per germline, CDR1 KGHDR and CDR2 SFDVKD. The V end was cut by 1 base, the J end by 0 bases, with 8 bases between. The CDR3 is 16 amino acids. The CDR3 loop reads CATSDFRTSNTGELFF. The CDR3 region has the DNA TGTGCCACCAGTGATTTTCGGACTTCGAACACCGGGGAGCTGTTTTTT.

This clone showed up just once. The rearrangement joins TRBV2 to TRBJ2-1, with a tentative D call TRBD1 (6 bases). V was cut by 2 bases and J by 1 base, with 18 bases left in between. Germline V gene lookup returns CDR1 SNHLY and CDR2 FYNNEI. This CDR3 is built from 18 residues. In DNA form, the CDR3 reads TGTGCCAGCAGTGAATTGGCTTTGGGACAAAATTCCTACAATGAGCAGTTCTTC. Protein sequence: CASSELALGQNSYNEQFF.

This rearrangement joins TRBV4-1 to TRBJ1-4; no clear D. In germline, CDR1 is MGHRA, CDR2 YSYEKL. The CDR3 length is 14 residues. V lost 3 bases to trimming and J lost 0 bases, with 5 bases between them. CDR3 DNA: TGCGCCAGCAGCCAGTTAGCAACTAATGAAAAACTGTTTTTT. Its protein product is CASSQLATNEKLFF.

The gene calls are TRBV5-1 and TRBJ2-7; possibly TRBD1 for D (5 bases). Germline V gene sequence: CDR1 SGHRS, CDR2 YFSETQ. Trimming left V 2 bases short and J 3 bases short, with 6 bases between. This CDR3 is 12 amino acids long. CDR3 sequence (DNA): TGCGCCAGCAGCTTTGACAGCTACGAGCAGTACTTC. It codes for CASSFDSYEQYF. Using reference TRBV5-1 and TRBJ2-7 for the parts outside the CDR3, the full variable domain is KAGVTQTPRYLIKTRGQQVTLSCSPISGHRSVSWYQQTPGQGLQFLFEYFSETQRNKGNFPGRFSGRQFSNSRSEMNVSTLELGDSALYLCASSFDSYEQYFGPGTRLTVT.

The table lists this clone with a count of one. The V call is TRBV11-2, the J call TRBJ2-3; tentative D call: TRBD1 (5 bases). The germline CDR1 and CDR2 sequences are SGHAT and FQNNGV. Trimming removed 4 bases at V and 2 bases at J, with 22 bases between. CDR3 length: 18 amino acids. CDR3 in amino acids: CASSWSSAGKAVTDTQYF. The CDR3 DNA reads TGTGCCAGCAGCTGGAGCTCTGCAGGGAAAGCAGTCACAGATACGCAGTATTTT.

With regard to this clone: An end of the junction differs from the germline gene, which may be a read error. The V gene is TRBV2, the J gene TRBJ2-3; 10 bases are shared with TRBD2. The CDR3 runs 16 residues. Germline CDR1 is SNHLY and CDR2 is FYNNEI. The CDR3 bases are TGTGCCCGCAGGGCGAGCGGGGGGGCGGGGCCAGATACGCAGTATTTT. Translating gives CARRASGGAGPDTQYF.

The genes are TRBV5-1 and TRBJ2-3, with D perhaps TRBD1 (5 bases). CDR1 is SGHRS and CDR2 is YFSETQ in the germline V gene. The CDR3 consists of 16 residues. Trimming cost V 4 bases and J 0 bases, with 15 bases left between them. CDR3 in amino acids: CASSNGHSASTDTQYF. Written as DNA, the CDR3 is TGCGCCAGCAGCAACGGACATTCAGCTAGCACAGATACGCAGTATTTT.

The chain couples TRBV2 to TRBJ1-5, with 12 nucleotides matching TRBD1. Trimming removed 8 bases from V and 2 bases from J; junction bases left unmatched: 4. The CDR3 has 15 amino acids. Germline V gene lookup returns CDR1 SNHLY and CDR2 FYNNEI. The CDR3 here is CASGGTGGGNQPQHF. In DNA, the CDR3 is TGTGCCAGCGGGGGGACAGGGGGCGGCAATCAGCCCCAGCATTTT.

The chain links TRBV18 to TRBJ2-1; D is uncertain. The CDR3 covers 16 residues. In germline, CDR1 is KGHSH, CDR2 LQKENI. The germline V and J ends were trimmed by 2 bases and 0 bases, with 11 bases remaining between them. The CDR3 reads CASSPNPEISYNEQFF. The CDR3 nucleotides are TGTGCCAGCTCACCAAATCCCGAGATCTCCTACAATGAGCAGTTCTTC.